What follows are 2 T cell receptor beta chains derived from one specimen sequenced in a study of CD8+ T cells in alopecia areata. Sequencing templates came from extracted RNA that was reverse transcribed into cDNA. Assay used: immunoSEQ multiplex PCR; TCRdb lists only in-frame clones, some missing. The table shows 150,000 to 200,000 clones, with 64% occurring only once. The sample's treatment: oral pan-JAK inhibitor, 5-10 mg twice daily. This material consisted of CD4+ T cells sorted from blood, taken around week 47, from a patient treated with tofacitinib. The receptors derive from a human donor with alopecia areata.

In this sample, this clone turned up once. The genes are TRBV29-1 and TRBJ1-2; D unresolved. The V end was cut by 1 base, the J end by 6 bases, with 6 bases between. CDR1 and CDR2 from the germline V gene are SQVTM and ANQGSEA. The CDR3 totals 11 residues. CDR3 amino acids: CSVEVQHGYTF. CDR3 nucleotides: TGCAGCGTTGAAGTCCAGCATGGCTACACCTTC.

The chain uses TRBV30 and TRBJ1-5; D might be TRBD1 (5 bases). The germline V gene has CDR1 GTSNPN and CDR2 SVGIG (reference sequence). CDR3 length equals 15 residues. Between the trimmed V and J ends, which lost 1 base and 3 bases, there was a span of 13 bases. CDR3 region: CAWSASDRDNQPQHF. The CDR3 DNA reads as TGTGCCTGGAGTGCATCCGACAGAGACAATCAGCCCCAGCATTTT.